The 8 T cell receptor beta chains given below trace back to one sample, sequenced in a study of cytomegalovirus exposure and HLA in healthy donors. The PCR used 60 Vbeta and 13 Jbeta primers. Profiling relied on immunoSEQ multiplex PCR, and the TCRdb table lists in-frame clones only, not all of them. The sample includes approximately 140,000 clones, roughly 80% of them seen just once. Input material: PBMCs. Receptors originate from a man in his late teens or twenties in good health and CMV-seronegative.

The chain has TRBV5-6 and TRBJ1-5; a weak D match, TRBD1 (6 bases). This CDR3 spans 15 amino acids. The germline gives CDR1 SGHDT, CDR2 YYEEEE. The ends were cut back, 0 bases at V and 5 bases at J, with 12 bases in the middle. CDR3 nucleotide sequence: TGTGCCAGCAGCTTGGTGGGGCAGGGGCATCAGCCCCAGCATTTT. It yields the protein CASSLVGQGHQPQHF.

V and J are TRBV7-2 and TRBJ2-1; 8 bases are a match to TRBD1. Unmatched junction bases numbered 14, after V lost 7 bases and J lost 0 bases. The CDR3 contains 18 residues. The germline gives CDR1 SGHTA, CDR2 FQGNSA. The CDR3 nucleotides are TGTGCCAGCATCCTCCCCCCCTCAACAGGGGGCTCCTACAATGAGCAGTTCTTC. Its protein product is CASILPPSTGGSYNEQFF.

The chain links TRBV10-3 to TRBJ2-2, with D maybe TRBD1 (6 bases). Germline loops: CDR1 ENHRY, CDR2 SYGVKD. The length of the CDR3 is 16 residues. Deletions cut 5 bases from V and 0 bases from J, with 13 bases between. The CDR3 DNA reads as TGTGCCATCAGTACTGTGGGGGCGCCGAACACCGGGGAGCTGTTTTTT. This gives the protein CAISTVGAPNTGELFF.

The chain recombines TRBV11-3 with TRBJ1-2; D gene ambiguous. The ends were cut back, 1 base at V and 8 bases at J, with 11 bases in the middle. Germline assignment: CDR1 SGHNT and CDR2 YENEEA. There are 13 residues in the CDR3. DNA of the CDR3: TGTGCCAGCAGCTTAGTAGGAGGAGTGGGCTACACCTTC. Translated: CASSLVGGVGYTF.

This rearrangement joins TRBV4-3 to TRBJ1-6; no clear D. The CDR3 runs 16 residues. Trimming took off 4 bases at V and 0 bases at J, with 10 bases between the two ends. The germline V gene encodes CDR1 LGHNA and CDR2 YSLEER. The CDR3 coding sequence is TGCGCCAGCAGCCCTGATACTAGCTCCTATAATTCACCCCTCCACTTT. Amino acids: CASSPDTSSYNSPLHF.

The chain employs TRBV5-1 and TRBJ2-5; a weak D match, TRBD1 (6 bases). With 5 bases removed from V and 10 bases from J, the gap between germline ends came to 9 bases. The germline V gene has CDR1 SGHRS and CDR2 YFSETQ. This CDR3 has 10 residues. The DNA for the CDR3 is TGCGCCAGCAGAGGACAGCGCCAGTACTTC. This translates into CASRGQRQYF. The full variable domain, its missing parts supplied by reference TRBV5-1 and TRBJ2-5, is KAGVTQTPRYLIKTRGQQVTLSCSPISGHRSVSWYQQTPGQGLQFLFEYFSETQRNKGNFPGRFSGRQFSNSRSEMNVSTLELGDSALYLCASRGQRQYFGPGTRLLVL.

The chain couples TRBV2 to TRBJ1-4; a possible D gene is TRBD1 (5 bases). This CDR3 has 16 residues. CDR1 is SNHLY, CDR2 FYNNEI, per germline. V gave up 5 bases and J gave up 2 bases, with 15 bases separating them. The CDR3 spells CASSYGHLGTNEKLFF. The CDR3 DNA follows: TGTGCCAGCAGTTACGGACACCTGGGGACTAATGAAAAACTGTTTTTT.

The chain employs TRBV30 and TRBJ1-2, with D possibly TRBD1 on 6 matching bases. V was cut by 2 bases and J by 6 bases, with 19 bases left in between. The germline gives CDR1 GTSNPN, CDR2 SVGIG (reference sequence). CDR3 length equals 15 residues. The CDR3 region has the DNA TGTGCCTGGAGTCCACACAGGGTTACTTTGGATGGCTACACCTTC. This translates into CAWSPHRVTLDGYTF.